Below, 25 T cell receptor beta chains from the same sample are listed, as sequenced in a study of T-cell reconstitution after alpha-beta-depleted transplantation in children. Unique molecular identifiers were used to barcode this TCRbeta library. TCRdb reprocessed the PCR reads via MiXCR and lists one record per CDR3 protein. The table includes 440,000 or so distinct CDR3 sequences, approximately 10% detected once. Material: PBMCs from the stem cell graft donor, obtained from the stem cell graft. Every receptor here comes from a human donor who donated a stem cell graft to a child with acute myeloid leukemia.

The chain is built from TRBV19 and TRBJ2-6, with unresolved D. This CDR3 has 12 amino acids. The germline CDR1 and CDR2 sequences are LNHDA and SQIVND (reference sequence). Trimming took 7 bases from V and 4 from J, leaving 5 bases between them. CDR3 in amino acids: CASNLGANVLTF. The CDR3 nucleotides are TGTGCCAGTAATTTGGGGGCCAACGTCCTGACTTTC. Variable domain in full (rest from reference TRBV19 and TRBJ2-6): DGGITQSPKYLFRKEGQNVTLSCEQNLNHDAMYWYRQDPGQGLRLIYYSQIVNDFQKGDIAEGYSVSREKKESFPLTVTSAQKNPTAFYLCASNLGANVLTFGAGSRLTVL.

This chain connects TRBV3-1 to TRBJ2-7; maybe TRBD2 (6 bases). Trimming removed 0 bases from V and 4 bases from J, with 25 bases in between. The CDR3 has 19 residues. Germline loops: CDR1 LGHDT, CDR2 YNNKEL (reference sequence). The CDR3 DNA reads as TGTGCCAGCAGCCAAGATCCCTACTGGGAGGCGGGAAGTCCTTACGAGCAGTACTTC. Amino acid sequence: CASSQDPYWEAGSPYEQYF.

This rearrangement joins TRBV4-1 to TRBJ2-3; 9 positions match TRBD2. V lost 7 bases to trimming and J lost 0 bases; unmatched junction nucleotides: 23. The CDR3 has 21 amino acids. Germline V gives CDR1 MGHRA, CDR2 YSYEKL. The CDR3 reads CASIPRETSGRITPSTDTQYF. CDR3 bases: TGCGCCAGCATCCCCCGGGAAACTAGCGGGCGAATTACCCCTAGCACAGATACGCAGTATTTT.

This chain's CDR3 is CASSVQDRVGSPLHF. The CDR3 DNA reads TGTGCCAGCAGCGTTCAAGACAGGGTTGGTTCACCCCTCCACTTT. The chain carries TRBV5-6 and TRBJ1-6; 7 nucleotides align to TRBD1. The V and J ends lost 4 bases and 9 bases, in that order; junction bases with no gene match: 10. Germline CDR1 SGHDT, CDR2 YYEEEE. CDR3 length: 15 residues. The variable domain in full, with the rest retrieved from reference TRBV5-6 and TRBJ1-6, is DAGVTQSPTHLIKTRGQQVTLRCSPKSGHDTVSWYQQALGQGPQFIFQYYEEEERQRGNFPDRFSGHQFPNYSSELNVNALLLGDSALYLCASSVQDRVGSPLHFGNGTRLTVT.

The chain has TRBV28 and TRBJ2-7; 16 bases align to TRBD2. Germline-derived CDR1 and CDR2 are MDHEN and SYDVKM. The CDR3 is 16 amino acids. Trimming removed 5 bases from V and 4 bases from J; junction bases left unmatched: 5. The CDR3 bases are TGTGCCAGCAGTAAACCGGGACTAGCGGGAGGGTACGAGCAGTACTTC. Translating gives CASSKPGLAGGYEQYF.

The V gene is TRBV7-8, the J gene TRBJ2-7; no firm D call. Germline V lookup: CDR1 SGHVS, CDR2 FQNEAQ. V was cut by 2 bases and J by 2 bases, with 10 bases left in between. The CDR3 loop spans 14 amino acids. This chain's CDR3 is CASSLRVHPYEQYV. The CDR3 region has the DNA TGTGCCAGCAGCTTACGCGTGCACCCCTACGAGCAGTACGTC.

This clonotype was observed a handful of times. The chain has TRBV7-9 and TRBJ1-6; unclear D gene. The CDR3 contains 13 residues. Germline V lookup: CDR1 SEHNR, CDR2 FQNEAQ (reference sequence). Trimming removed 2 bases from V and 10 bases from J, with 9 bases in between. The DNA for the CDR3 is TGTGCCAGCAGCTTACAGGAATACTCACCCCTCCACTTT. Its protein is CASSLQEYSPLHF.

The CDR3 nucleotides read TGCGCCAGCAGGGCCGGGACAGCGAACTATGGCTACACCTTC. The encoded protein is CASRAGTANYGYTF. The rearrangement links TRBV5-1 to TRBJ1-2; 7 bases agree with TRBD1. The CDR3 is 14 amino acids. Germline-derived CDR1 and CDR2 are SGHRS and YFSETQ. V shed 5 bases and J 2 bases; nucleotides not matched to a gene: 6.

In its sample, this clonotype was seen many times. The rearrangement joins TRBV6-2 or TRBV6-3 to TRBJ1-1; a possible D gene is TRBD1 (5 bases). Germline CDR1 is MNHEY and CDR2 is SVGEGT. With 8 bases removed from V and 4 bases from J, the gap between germline ends came to 14 bases. This CDR3 is 13 amino acids long. This CDR3 is CASSRPRGTEAFF. The CDR3 DNA sequence: TGTGCCAGCTCTCGACCGAGGGGCACTGAAGCTTTCTTT.

This clonotype came up a few times. The chain has TRBV5-1 and TRBJ2-5; D is possibly TRBD1 or TRBD2 (5 bases each). V was clipped by 3 bases and J by 2 bases, with 11 bases between them. The CDR3 covers 14 residues. Germline V gene data show CDR1 as SGHRS and CDR2 as YFSETQ. The chain's CDR3 is CASSWLGVQETQYF. The CDR3 nucleotides are TGCGCCAGCAGCTGGTTGGGGGTGCAAGAGACCCAGTACTTC.

The chain combines TRBV5-1 with TRBJ1-3; no clear D. The germline gives CDR1 SGHRS, CDR2 YFSETQ. V dropped 0 bases and J dropped 0 bases, with 4 bases sitting between them. The CDR3 runs to 14 residues. The CDR3 DNA reads as TGCGCCAGCAGCTTGGAAGCCTCTGGAAACACCATATATTTT. It specifies CASSLEASGNTIYF.

This clonotype was found a few times. The J gene is TRBJ2-7, the V gene TRBV20-1, with 9 bases lining up with TRBD1. The V gene end was trimmed by 4 bases and the J gene end by 6 bases; junction bases not matched to a gene: 16. Germline V gene data show CDR1 as DFQATT and CDR2 as SNEGSKA (reference sequence). CDR3 length: 16 amino acids. CDR3 sequence (DNA): TGCAGTGCTATCCAGATTGGGACAGGGTCCTTCGGCGAGCAGTACTTC. Translated, it gives CSAIQIGTGSFGEQYF.

This chain uses TRBV12-3 or TRBV12-4 with TRBJ2-3; TRBD2 is a possible D gene (6 bases). With 7 bases removed from V and 4 bases from J, the gap between germline ends came to 18 bases. CDR3 length: 15 amino acids. CDR3 sequence (DNA): TGTGCCAGCACCCCCGGGACTGAAGTCGCAGATACGCAGTATTTT. Translated: CASTPGTEVADTQYF.

This clonotype was seen a handful of times. CDR3 sequence reads: CASTPEGGAWYTEAFF. Here the CDR3 DNA reads TGTGCCAGCACCCCTGAGGGGGGCGCGTGGTACACTGAAGCTTTCTTT. The J gene is TRBJ1-1, the V gene TRBV9; maybe TRBD1 (6 bases). V was shortened by 6 bases and J by 3 bases, with 21 bases between the two germline ends. The CDR3 sequence is 16 residues long. Per the germline V gene, CDR1 is SGDLS and CDR2 is YYNGEE.

The chain combines TRBV5-4 with TRBJ2-3; no definite D call. V was cut by 4 bases and J by 5 bases, with 11 bases left in between. The CDR3 is made up of 13 amino acids. CDR1 is SGHNT and CDR2 is YYREEE in the germline V gene (reference sequence). Here the CDR3 reads CASSPVDRDTQYF. The CDR3 nucleotides are TGTGCCAGCAGCCCAGTGGACCGAGATACGCAGTATTTT.

This clonotype was recorded at least ten times. The chain links TRBV3-1 to TRBJ1-3; D not resolved. This CDR3 region has 15 residues. V was clipped by 4 bases and J by 11 bases, with 21 bases between them. Germline V gene data show CDR1 as LGHDT and CDR2 as YNNKEL (reference sequence). The CDR3 protein is CASSPRGLGRGAIYF. CDR3 nucleotide sequence: TGTGCCAGCAGCCCAAGAGGCTTGGGGAGAGGAGCCATATATTTT.

The rearrangement uses TRBV27 and TRBJ2-4, with TRBD2 matching over 8 bases. Per the germline V gene, CDR1 is MNHEY and CDR2 is SMNVEV (reference sequence). V trimming: 7 bases; J trimming: 3 bases; junction bases outside the gene matches: 11. This CDR3 has 16 amino acids. The CDR3 nucleotides read TGTGCCAGCACCAAGGTTACGGGAGGGGGCAAAAACATTCAGTACTTC. Residues: CASTKVTGGGKNIQYF.

Many counts were recorded for this clonotype. V usage is TRBV9 and J usage is TRBJ1-1, with D possibly matching TRBD1 (5 bases). CDR3 length equals 17 residues. V lost 1 base, J lost 3 bases, and 19 bases lay in between. The germline CDR1 and CDR2 sequences are SGDLS and YYNGEE. The CDR3 loop is CASSVSPVGLGYTEAFF. The CDR3 nucleotides are TGTGCCAGCAGCGTAAGCCCCGTGGGGCTGGGGTACACTGAAGCTTTCTTT. The entire variable domain, with the rest obtained from reference TRBV9 and TRBJ1-1, is as follows: DSGVTQTPKHLITATGQRVTLRCSPRSGDLSVYWYQQSLDQGLQFLIQYYNGEERAKGNILERFSAQQFPDLHSELNLSSLELGDSALYFCASSVSPVGLGYTEAFFGQGTRLTVV.

This clonotype showed up just a few times. The genes are TRBV5-1 and TRBJ2-3; 8 nucleotides agree with TRBD2. The CDR3 consists of 16 residues. The V gene end was trimmed by 4 bases and the J gene end by 4 bases; junction bases not matched to a gene: 11. Germline V CDR1 and CDR2: SGHRS, YFSETQ. CDR3 sequence: CASSLSAGGASDTQYF. The CDR3 coding sequence is TGCGCCAGCAGCCTGAGTGCCGGGGGGGCCTCAGATACGCAGTATTTT. The variable domain in full, completed from reference TRBV5-1 and TRBJ2-3, reads KAGVTQTPRYLIKTRGQQVTLSCSPISGHRSVSWYQQTPGQGLQFLFEYFSETQRNKGNFPGRFSGRQFSNSRSEMNVSTLELGDSALYLCASSLSAGGASDTQYFGPGTRLTVL.

This clonotype has at least ten counts. The chain recombines TRBV12-3 or TRBV12-4 with TRBJ2-7; TRBD2 aligns across 15 bases. This CDR3 comprises 18 residues. The V and J ends lost 5 bases and 6 bases, in that order; junction bases with no gene match: 14. For the CDR3, the DNA is TGTGCCAGCAGTCCCCAGACAGGAGGGACTAGCGGGAGGCTCGAGCAGTACTTC. It codes for CASSPQTGGTSGRLEQYF.

The J gene is TRBJ2-7, the V gene TRBV4-3, with D perhaps TRBD1 (5 bases). There are 13 residues in the CDR3. V lost 5 bases and J lost 2, with 10 bases in between. Per germline, CDR1 LGHNA and CDR2 YSLEER. CDR3 protein: CASSTRVAYEQYF. DNA for the CDR3: TGCGCCAGCAGCACCAGGGTGGCCTACGAGCAGTACTTC.

The CDR3, as DNA: TGTGCCAGCCTGGGACTAGTCAATGAGCAGTTCTTC. Its protein is CASLGLVNEQFF. V and J are TRBV6-6 and TRBJ2-1, with TRBD2 matching over 8 bases. The CDR3 sequence is 12 residues long. The germline gives CDR1 MNHNY, CDR2 SVGAGI (reference sequence). V lost 8 bases to trimming and J lost 6 bases; unmatched junction nucleotides: 3.

The CDR3 sequence: CASGWGDEAFF. In DNA form, the CDR3 reads TGCGCCAGCGGCTGGGGGGATGAAGCTTTCTTT. V is TRBV5-1 and J is TRBJ1-1, with a possible D match to TRBD1 (5 bases). Germline V gene sequence: CDR1 SGHRS, CDR2 YFSETQ. Trimming left V 7 bases short and J 7 bases short, with 11 bases between. The CDR3 has 11 residues.

To note about this clonotype: The junction departs from germline at one end; a sequencing error may be responsible. This chain connects TRBV6-6 to TRBJ2-7, with 7 positions matching TRBD2. Germline V CDR1 and CDR2: MNHNY, SVGAGI (reference sequence). The CDR3 covers 12 residues. The CDR3 region is CASSYTLAEHYF. Here the CDR3 DNA reads TGTGCCAGCAGTTATACGCTAGCGGAGCACTACTTC.

The rearrangement uses TRBV4-3 and TRBJ2-2; 10 bases fit TRBD2. The germline CDR1 and CDR2 sequences are LGHNA and YSLEER. This CDR3 is 20 amino acids long. V lost 0 bases, J lost 4 bases, and 14 bases stayed unmatched. The CDR3 region is CASSQEKAPSGRRSTGELFF. CDR3 nucleotides: TGCGCCAGCAGCCAAGAGAAGGCGCCTAGCGGGAGACGGAGCACCGGGGAGCTGTTTTTT.